These 27 T cell receptor beta chains share one sample of origin, sequenced in a study of shared clonotypes between healthy human individuals. Clones were read by immunoSEQ multiplex PCR, and TCRdb kept only the in-frame ones, dropping some. The data hold around 600,000 clones, with 97% observed a single time. Source material: naive CD4+ T cells sorted from blood. Subset: CD45RA+ positively selected. These receptors were collected from a woman in her twenties or thirties in good health.

CDR3 nucleotide sequence: TGCAGCGTCGCCGATACAGGGTCTTGGAGAGCCGGGGAGCTGTTTTTT. It encodes CSVADTGSWRAGELFF. The chain is built from TRBV29-1 and TRBJ2-2, with D possibly matching TRBD1 (6 bases). The CDR3 loop spans 16 amino acids. Germline V gene data show CDR1 as SQVTM and CDR2 as ANQGSEA. V dropped 6 bases and J dropped 6 bases, with 23 bases sitting between them.

The V and J genes are TRBV7-2 and TRBJ2-2; 9 nucleotides line up with TRBD2. With 4 bases clipped from V and 1 base from J, the junction kept 4 bases outside the gene matches. This CDR3 has 16 amino acids. CDR1 and CDR2 (germline): SGHTA, FQGNSA. CDR3 region: CASSSQLAGNTGELFF. The CDR3 DNA reads TGTGCCAGCAGCTCGCAACTAGCGGGGAACACCGGGGAGCTGTTTTTT.

The chain is built from TRBV19 and TRBJ2-7; 12 bases agree with TRBD2. The CDR3 is 14 residues long. From germline, CDR1 is LNHDA and CDR2 SQIVND (reference sequence). J lost 4 bases, V lost 5 bases, and 3 bases had no gene match. CDR3 protein: CASSRTSGKYEQYF. The CDR3 coding sequence is TGTGCCAGTAGTCGGACTAGCGGGAAATACGAGCAGTACTTC.

This rearrangement joins TRBV6-1 to TRBJ2-2; maybe TRBD2 (5 bases). The CDR3 totals 14 residues. V was shortened by 8 bases and J by 0 bases, with 10 bases between the two germline ends. Looked up from germline, CDR1 is MNHNS and CDR2 is SASEGT. The CDR3 is CASRADSNTGELFF. CDR3 bases: TGTGCCAGCCGAGCGGACTCGAACACCGGGGAGCTGTTTTTT.

This clone was recorded only once. This rearrangement joins TRBV5-1 to TRBJ2-5, with a possible D match to TRBD2 (5 bases). This CDR3 is 16 amino acids long. CDR1 SGHRS and CDR2 YFSETQ come from the germline V gene. Trimming took 0 bases from V and 4 from J, leaving 16 bases between them. The DNA of the CDR3 is TGCGCCAGCAGCTTGGGAGGGAGCGCGAGTGGAGAGACCCAGTACTTC. Residues: CASSLGGSASGETQYF.

V gene TRBV19 combines with J gene TRBJ2-7; 12 bases match TRBD2. Unmatched junction bases numbered 6, after V lost 3 bases and J lost 0 bases. Germline lookup yields CDR1 LNHDA and CDR2 SQIVND (reference sequence). The CDR3 length is 17 residues. CDR3 sequence: CASSIEVLAGGSYEQYF. The CDR3 region has the DNA TGTGCCAGTAGTATCGAGGTACTAGCGGGGGGCTCCTACGAGCAGTACTTC. Complete variable domain (other parts from reference TRBV19 and TRBJ2-7): DGGITQSPKYLFRKEGQNVTLSCEQNLNHDAMYWYRQDPGQGLRLIYYSQIVNDFQKGDIAEGYSVSREKKESFPLTVTSAQKNPTAFYLCASSIEVLAGGSYEQYFGPGTRLTVT.

The chain has TRBV7-2 and TRBJ2-7; 8 bases are a match to TRBD2. This CDR3 comprises 14 residues. Germline assignment: CDR1 SGHTA and CDR2 FQGNSA. The J segment lost 4 bases and the V segment lost 4 bases, leaving 6 bases of the junction unmatched. The CDR3 DNA reads as TGTGCCAGCAGCTCAAGCGGGAGTGCTTACGAGCAGTACTTC. This translates into CASSSSGSAYEQYF.

The chain's CDR3 is CAISQPIVDEQFF. Written as DNA, the CDR3 is TGTGCCATCAGTCAACCCATTGTAGATGAGCAGTTCTTC. The rearrangement joins TRBV10-3 to TRBJ2-1; D gene uncertain. Germline assignment: CDR1 ENHRY and CDR2 SYGVKD. CDR3 length: 13 amino acids. Trimming took 5 bases from V and 8 from J, leaving 13 bases between them.

To note about this clone: A junction end diverges from the germline sequence, so it may reflect a read error. The chain is built from TRBV7-3 and TRBJ1-2; 8 nucleotides match TRBD1. Germline CDR1 SGHTA, CDR2 FQGTGA. The CDR3 is 14 amino acids. The CDR3, as DNA: TGTGACAGCAGCATTGCCGGGACAGGAGGCGGCTACACCTTC. This codes for CDSSIAGTGGGYTF. The whole variable domain, remainder taken from reference TRBV7-3 and TRBJ1-2, is GAGVSQTPSNKVTEKGKYVELRCDPISGHTALYWYRQSLGQGPEFLIYFQGTGAADDSGLPNDRFFAVRPEGSVSTLKIQRTERGDSAVYLCDSSIAGTGGGYTFGSGTRLTVV.

The genes are TRBV25-1 and TRBJ2-7, with D hard to call. V dropped 4 bases and J dropped 2 bases, with 6 bases sitting between them. The CDR3 totals 12 residues. Germline values: CDR1 MGHDK, CDR2 SYGVNS. CDR3 protein: CASSGTAYEQYF. CDR3 DNA sequence: TGTGCCAGCAGTGGTACCGCCTACGAGCAGTACTTC.

The chain joins TRBV4-2 to TRBJ2-3, with D tentatively TRBD2 (6 bases). V lost 5 bases and J 0 bases, leaving 12 bases between the germline ends. Germline V gives CDR1 LGHNA, CDR2 YNFKEQ. This CDR3 has 15 amino acids. CDR3: CASSNIAASTDTQYF. CDR3 nucleotides: TGTGCCAGCAGCAACATAGCGGCTAGCACAGATACGCAGTATTTT.

The chain recombines TRBV6-5 with TRBJ1-2; D gene unclear. V dropped 6 bases and J dropped 3 bases, with 14 bases sitting between them. CDR3 length: 14 residues. Germline V gene data show CDR1 as MNHEY and CDR2 as SVGAGI. Written as DNA, the CDR3 is TGTGCCAGCAGCTCCCCGCAGAAGGACTATGGCTACACCTTC. Residues: CASSSPQKDYGYTF.

This chain uses TRBV27 with TRBJ2-3; maybe TRBD2 (6 bases). The length of the CDR3 is 15 residues. The germline CDR1 and CDR2 sequences are MNHEY and SMNVEV (reference sequence). Trimming shortened V by 0 bases and J by 9 bases, and 16 bases separated the two germline ends. In nucleotides, the CDR3 is TGTGCCAGCAGTTTATCGGGGCCGGGAGCTGGGACGCAGTATTTT. As protein: CASSLSGPGAGTQYF.

V usage is TRBV5-8 and J usage is TRBJ2-1; TRBD2 agrees at 7 bases. The CDR3 has 13 residues. Trimming took 3 bases from V and 9 from J; bases not matched to a gene: 6. The germline CDR1 and CDR2 sequences are SGHTS and YDEGEE. CDR3 sequence: CASSSWPGGEQFF. In DNA form, the CDR3 reads TGTGCCAGCAGCTCGTGGCCGGGGGGTGAGCAGTTCTTC.

The rearrangement joins TRBV5-1 to TRBJ2-3; D not certain. The V end was cut by 1 base, the J end by 4 bases, with 4 bases between. This CDR3 region has 12 residues. Germline lookup yields CDR1 SGHRS and CDR2 YFSETQ. This CDR3 reads CASSLTADTQYF. The CDR3 nucleotides read TGCGCCAGCAGCTTGACCGCAGATACGCAGTATTTT.

J is TRBJ1-4 and V is TRBV4-1, with D perhaps matching TRBD1 (6 bases). The CDR3 loop spans 15 amino acids. The V end was cut by 2 bases, the J end by 2 bases, with 9 bases between. CDR1 MGHRA and CDR2 YSYEKL come from the germline V gene. CDR3 in DNA: TGCGCCAGCAGCCAACTGGACAGCACTAATGAAAAACTGTTTTTT. Amino acids: CASSQLDSTNEKLFF.

The chain is built from TRBV4-2 and TRBJ2-6; D perhaps matches TRBD2 (6 bases). The germline V gene encodes CDR1 LGHNA and CDR2 YNFKEQ. With 3 bases removed from V and 3 bases from J, the gap between germline ends came to 12 bases. The CDR3 is made up of 16 amino acids. The CDR3 loop is CASSHNSGSGANVLTF. The CDR3, as DNA: TGTGCCAGCAGCCACAATAGCGGTAGTGGGGCCAACGTCCTGACTTTC.

The CDR3 loop reads CASSFSYPGDTEAFF. The CDR3 region has the DNA TGTGCCAGCAGCTTTAGCTATCCGGGGGACACTGAAGCTTTCTTT. The rearrangement links TRBV7-2 to TRBJ1-1, with D perhaps TRBD1 (5 bases). The ends were cut back, 3 bases at V and 3 bases at J, with 14 bases in the middle. Looked up from germline, CDR1 is SGHTA and CDR2 is FQGNSA. The length of the CDR3 is 15 residues.

The rearrangement links TRBV5-1 to TRBJ1-2; D is unresolved. The germline CDR1 and CDR2 sequences are SGHRS and YFSETQ. The V end lost 0 bases, the J end lost 6 bases, and 9 bases lay between the germline ends. The CDR3 extends over 13 amino acids. The CDR3 DNA reads as TGCGCCAGCAGCTTGGCCGCTGGGGATGGCTACACCTTC. Residues: CASSLAAGDGYTF.

This clone was seen only once. The V and J genes are TRBV10-3 and TRBJ2-2; D is tentatively TRBD1 or TRBD2 (5 bases each). CDR3 size: 16 residues. V was clipped by 2 bases and J by 6 bases, with 16 bases between them. The germline CDR1 and CDR2 sequences are ENHRY and SYGVKD. The CDR3 region has the DNA TGTGCCATCAGTGAGGGGGCTGGTGGGGACGCCGGGGAGCTGTTTTTT. It encodes CAISEGAGGDAGELFF.

This chain uses TRBV27 with TRBJ2-5; 8 nucleotides align to TRBD2. The V segment lost 6 bases and the J segment 9 bases; nucleotides outside the gene matches: 12. The germline CDR1 and CDR2 sequences are MNHEY and SMNVEV (reference sequence). This CDR3 region has 14 residues. DNA of the CDR3: TGTGCCAGCAGCATTAGCGGGAAGGGTGGGGCCCAGTACTTC. As protein: CASSISGKGGAQYF.

The table lists this clone with a count of one. The chain employs TRBV5-8 and TRBJ1-1; no definite D call. Germline V gene data show CDR1 as SGHTS and CDR2 as YDEGEE. The CDR3 is 13 residues long. Trimming pared 0 bases from V and 0 bases from J, leaving 3 bases between. This CDR3 reads CASSLGLNTEAFF. The CDR3 bases are TGTGCCAGCAGCTTGGGGCTGAACACTGAAGCTTTCTTT. Full variable domain (rest looked up from reference TRBV5-8 and TRBJ1-1): EAGVTQSPTHLIKTRGQQATLRCSPISGHTSVYWYQQALGLGLQFLLWYDEGEERNRGNFPPRFSGRQFPNYSSELNVNALELEDSALYLCASSLGLNTEAFFGQGTRLTVV.

The chain combines TRBV5-1 with TRBJ2-3, with TRBD2 matching 8 bases. This CDR3 has 15 residues. With V trimmed by 5 bases and J by 6 bases, 11 bases remained unmatched. The germline V gene encodes CDR1 SGHRS and CDR2 YFSETQ. CDR3 protein: CASRLTTSVGDTQYF. The CDR3 DNA reads TGCGCCAGCAGGCTAACGACTAGCGTTGGCGATACGCAGTATTTT.

The V gene is TRBV29-1, the J gene TRBJ2-1, with D maybe TRBD1 (5 bases). This CDR3 is 15 amino acids long. V gave up 0 bases and J gave up 0 bases, with 9 bases separating them. Looked up from germline, CDR1 is SQVTM and CDR2 is ANQGSEA. CDR3 in DNA: TGCAGCGTTGAAGATCACAGGTACTCCTACAATGAGCAGTTCTTC. Protein product: CSVEDHRYSYNEQFF.

The chain uses TRBV25-1 and TRBJ1-1; possibly TRBD1 for D (6 bases). Per the germline V gene, CDR1 is MGHDK and CDR2 is SYGVNS. V gave up 2 bases and J gave up 6 bases, with 16 bases separating them. There are 15 residues in the CDR3. The CDR3 DNA is TGTGCCAGCAGTGAAAGGGGGTCGGCGAATGCTGAAGCTTTCTTT. Protein sequence: CASSERGSANAEAFF. Full variable domain (outside the CDR3, taken from reference TRBV25-1 and TRBJ1-1): EADIYQTPRYLVIGTGKKITLECSQTMGHDKMYWYQQDPGMELHLIHYSYGVNSTEKGDLSSESTVSRIRTEHFPLTLESARPSHTSQYLCASSERGSANAEAFFGQGTRLTVV.

The chain employs TRBV6-1 and TRBJ1-4; TRBD1 aligns across 7 bases. This CDR3 contains 13 residues. In germline, CDR1 is MNHNS, CDR2 SASEGT. Germline trimming cut 8 bases from V and 6 bases from J; bases unmatched to any gene: 6. CDR3 sequence (DNA): TGTGCCAGCCACCAGGGGGTAGATGAAAAACTGTTTTTT. Its protein product is CASHQGVDEKLFF.

The gene calls are TRBV28 and TRBJ2-7; 8 nucleotides align to TRBD1. V lost 3 bases to trimming and J lost 2 bases; unmatched junction nucleotides: 12. Germline V gene lookup returns CDR1 MDHEN and CDR2 SYDVKM. This CDR3 has 17 residues. CDR3 in amino acids: CASSFWTGTGPTYEQYF. In DNA, the CDR3 is TGTGCCAGCAGTTTCTGGACCGGGACAGGTCCCACCTACGAGCAGTACTTC.